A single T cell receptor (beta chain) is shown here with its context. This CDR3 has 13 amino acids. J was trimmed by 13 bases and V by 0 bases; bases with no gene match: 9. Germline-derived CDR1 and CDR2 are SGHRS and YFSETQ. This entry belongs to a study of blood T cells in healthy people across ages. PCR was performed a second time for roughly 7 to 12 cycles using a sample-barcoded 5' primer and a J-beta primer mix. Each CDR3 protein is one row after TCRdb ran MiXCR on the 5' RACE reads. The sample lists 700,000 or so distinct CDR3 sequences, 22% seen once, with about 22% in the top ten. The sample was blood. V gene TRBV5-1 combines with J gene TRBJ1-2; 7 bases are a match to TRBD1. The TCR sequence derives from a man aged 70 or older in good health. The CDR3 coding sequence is TGCGCCAGCAGCTTGGGACAGGGTTTAGCGGGCACCTTC. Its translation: CASSLGQGLAGTF.